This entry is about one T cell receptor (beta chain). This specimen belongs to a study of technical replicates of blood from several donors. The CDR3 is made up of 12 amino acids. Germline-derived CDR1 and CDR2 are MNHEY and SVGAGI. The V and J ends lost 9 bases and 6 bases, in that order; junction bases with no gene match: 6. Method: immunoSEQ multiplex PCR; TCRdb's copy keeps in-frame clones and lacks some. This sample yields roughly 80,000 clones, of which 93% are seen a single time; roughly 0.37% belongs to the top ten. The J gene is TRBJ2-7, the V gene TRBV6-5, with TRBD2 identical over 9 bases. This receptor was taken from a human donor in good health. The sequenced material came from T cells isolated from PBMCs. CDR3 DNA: TGTGCCAGTAGCGGGAGAGAGAGCGAGCAGTACTTC. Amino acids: CASSGRESEQYF.